The 7 T cell receptor beta chains given below trace back to one sample, sequenced in a study of graft-versus-host responses after intestinal transplantation. Here immunoSEQ multiplex PCR was the method, and the copy in TCRdb shows in-frame clones only, minus some. The sample has about 130,000 clones, approximately 94% seen once; the top ten hold roughly 0.17%. These receptors have no identified antigens. The specimen comprised unstimulated CD4+ T cells sorted from spleen or lymph node cells, sampled before intestinal transplant. These receptor sequences come from a human donor who received an intestinal transplant.

This chain joins TRBV11-1 and TRBJ2-3; no firm D call. This CDR3 is built from 11 residues. Trimming pared 4 bases from V and 5 bases from J, leaving 4 bases between. Germline assignment: CDR1 SGHAT and CDR2 FQDESV (reference sequence). CDR3: CASSYGDTQYF. The CDR3 nucleotides read TGTGCCAGCAGCTATGGAGATACGCAGTATTTT.

In its sample, this clone was seen once. This chain connects TRBV27 to TRBJ2-2; D is perhaps TRBD1 (5 bases). V shed 5 bases and J shed 5 bases, with 9 bases lying between them. CDR3 size: 13 residues. Germline V gives CDR1 MNHEY, CDR2 SMNVEV (reference sequence). The CDR3 DNA reads as TGTGCCAGCAGTCCCAGGGTAACCGGGGAGCTGTTTTTT. Translation: CASSPRVTGELFF.

The table lists this clone with a count of one. An end of the junction differs from the germline gene, which may be a read error. V and J are TRBV6-1 and TRBJ2-1; TRBD1 might be the D (6 bases). Germline V gives CDR1 MNHNS, CDR2 SASEGT. The CDR3 runs 14 residues. CDR3 region: CASSGGRQGNEQLF. The CDR3 DNA reads as TGTGCCAGCAGTGGGGGACGCCAGGGGAATGAGCAGCTCTTC.

This sequence joins TRBV5-6 and TRBJ1-3; D gene uncertain. The CDR3 runs 15 residues. Germline-derived CDR1 and CDR2 are SGHDT and YYEEEE. Trimming took 4 bases from V and 0 from J, leaving 11 bases between them. CDR3 loop: CASSRQRLSGNTIYF. The CDR3 bases are TGTGCCAGCAGCCGGCAGCGTCTCTCTGGAAACACCATATATTTT.

This clone showed up just once. The chain couples TRBV7-2 to TRBJ2-3; D call uncertain. With 5 bases removed from V and 0 bases from J, the gap between germline ends came to 9 bases. The germline V gene encodes CDR1 SGHTA and CDR2 FQGNSA. CDR3 size: 14 residues. The CDR3, as DNA: TGTGCCAGCAGCCCGATTCCTAGCACAGATACGCAGTATTTT. Its protein product is CASSPIPSTDTQYF.

V gene TRBV5-1 combines with J gene TRBJ2-7, with TRBD1 identical over 9 bases. The CDR3 has 12 amino acids. V was pared by 4 bases and J by 9 bases, with 5 bases of the junction left unmatched. Germline lookup yields CDR1 SGHRS and CDR2 YFSETQ. CDR3 nucleotide sequence: TGCGCCAGCAGCCCGGACAGGGGATGGCAGTACTTC. Its translation: CASSPDRGWQYF.

V is TRBV5-1 and J is TRBJ1-6; D is ambiguous. With 2 bases removed from V and 2 bases from J, the gap between germline ends came to 11 bases. This CDR3 has 16 amino acids. CDR1 and CDR2 from the germline V gene are SGHRS and YFSETQ. CDR3: CASSFSQEPYNSPLHF. The CDR3 DNA reads as TGCGCCAGCAGCTTTTCTCAAGAGCCCTATAATTCACCCCTCCACTTT.